This T cell receptor beta chain comes out of a study of CD8 T cells in ankylosing spondylitis. Regarding the study as a whole: Peripheral blood samples showed relatively rare disease-linked clones, and these clones were CD8+.

This clonotype was observed at least ten times. Its antigen is unknown. This CDR3 region has 15 residues. The V segment lost 6 bases and the J segment 5 bases; nucleotides outside the gene matches: 12. Germline V gene lookup returns CDR1 SNHLY and CDR2 FYNNEI. By quantitative 5'-RACE with molecular barcodes, the TCR beta libraries were made. TCRdb recomputed calls from the 5' RACE reads with MiXCR, one row per CDR3 protein. The sample has 150,000 to 200,000 distinct CDR3 sequences, roughly 13% seen once. The receptor comes from a female donor with ankylosing spondylitis or in good health (not recorded which). V is TRBV2 and J is TRBJ1-1; 7 bases map to TRBD1. Material: blood, either unsorted or a sorted T cell fraction (not recorded which). The CDR3 DNA is TGTGCCAGCAGCTACCTTGAGGGGGCGATTACTGAAGCTTTCTTT. Amino acids: CASSYLEGAITEAFF.